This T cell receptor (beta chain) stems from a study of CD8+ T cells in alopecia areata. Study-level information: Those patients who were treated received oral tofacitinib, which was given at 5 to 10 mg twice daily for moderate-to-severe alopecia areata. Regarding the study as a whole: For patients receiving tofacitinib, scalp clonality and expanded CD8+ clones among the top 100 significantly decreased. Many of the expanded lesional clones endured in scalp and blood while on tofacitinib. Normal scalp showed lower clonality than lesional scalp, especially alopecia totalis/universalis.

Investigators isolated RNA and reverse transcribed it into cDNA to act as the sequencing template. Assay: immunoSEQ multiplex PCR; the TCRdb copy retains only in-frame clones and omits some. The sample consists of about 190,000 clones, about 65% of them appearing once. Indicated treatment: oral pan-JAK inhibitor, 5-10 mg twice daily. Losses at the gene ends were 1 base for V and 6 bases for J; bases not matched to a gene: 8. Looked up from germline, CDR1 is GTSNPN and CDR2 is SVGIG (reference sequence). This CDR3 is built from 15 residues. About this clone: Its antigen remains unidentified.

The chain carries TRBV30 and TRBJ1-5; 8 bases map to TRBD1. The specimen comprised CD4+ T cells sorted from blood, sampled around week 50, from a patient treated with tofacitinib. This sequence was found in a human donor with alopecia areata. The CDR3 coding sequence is TGTGCCTGGAGTGGCGCAGGGGGCGCGGGTCAGCCCCAGCATTTT. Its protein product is CAWSGAGGAGQPQHF.